These 26 T cell receptor beta chains originate from one sample sequenced in a study of blood T cell repertoires in COVID-19. Sequencing was performed with immunoSEQ multiplex PCR; in TCRdb, only in-frame clones are kept and a portion is missing. The repertoire holds roughly 200,000 clones, with roughly nine tenths as singletons. Source material: PBMCs or T cells enriched from blood (not recorded which). These receptors originate from a woman aged 40 to 55 with acute COVID-19.

V usage is TRBV5-1 and J usage is TRBJ1-5; D may be TRBD1 (6 bases). Looked up from germline, CDR1 is SGHRS and CDR2 is YFSETQ. This CDR3 has 14 amino acids. With 0 bases removed from V and 5 bases from J, the gap between germline ends came to 9 bases. CDR3 coding DNA: TGCGCCAGCAGCTTGGGGGGGCTCGATCAGCCCCAGCATTTT. Translated: CASSLGGLDQPQHF.

This clone showed up just a few times. V usage is TRBV14 and J usage is TRBJ2-3; D is perhaps TRBD1 (6 bases). Trimming left V 4 bases short and J 7 bases short, with 21 bases between. CDR1 is SGHDN, CDR2 FVKESK, per germline. This CDR3 region has 16 residues. DNA for the CDR3: TGTGCCAGCAGCCCCACAGGGCTCCGGGCTGGGAATACGCAGTATTTT. Amino acids: CASSPTGLRAGNTQYF. The full variable domain, rest sourced from reference TRBV14 and TRBJ2-3, is EAGVTQFPSHSVIEKGQTVTLRCDPISGHDNLYWYRRVMGKEIKFLLHFVKESKQDESGMPNNRFLAERTGGTYSTLKVQPAELEDSGVYFCASSPTGLRAGNTQYFGPGTRLTVL.

The CDR3 DNA reads as TGTGCCAGCAGCTTGAAGATGGGACAGATGAACACTGAAGCTTTCTTT. Its translation is CASSLKMGQMNTEAFF. The V and J genes are TRBV11-2 and TRBJ1-1, with TRBD1 matching 7 bases. This CDR3 is built from 16 residues. Germline-derived CDR1 and CDR2 are SGHAT and FQNNGV. V lost 3 bases and J lost 0; bases outside the gene matches: 7.

The genes are TRBV7-3 and TRBJ2-5; D perhaps matches TRBD2 (5 bases). Germline values: CDR1 SGHTA, CDR2 FQGTGA. The CDR3 consists of 15 residues. Trimming cost V 2 bases and J 4 bases, with 14 bases left between them. The CDR3 protein is CASSLGEFVRETQYF. The DNA of the CDR3 is TGTGCCAGCAGCTTAGGGGAGTTTGTAAGAGAGACCCAGTACTTC.

The rearrangement links TRBV19 to TRBJ1-5; D not resolved. CDR3 length: 14 amino acids. Per germline, CDR1 LNHDA and CDR2 SQIVND (reference sequence). Trimming cost V 5 bases and J 0 bases, with 8 bases left between them. Written as DNA, the CDR3 is TGTGCCAGTAGTCCAACCTATAGCAATCAGCCCCAGCATTTT. This gives the protein CASSPTYSNQPQHF.

This clone occurred a few times. CDR3 sequence reads: CATSGPTGANTGELFF. For the CDR3, the DNA is TGTGCCACCAGTGGACCGACAGGGGCGAACACCGGGGAGCTGTTTTTT. V usage is TRBV24-1 and J usage is TRBJ2-2; 8 nucleotides line up with TRBD1. This CDR3 comprises 16 residues. CDR1 is KGHDR and CDR2 is SFDVKD in the germline V gene. Trimming cost V 5 bases and J 0 bases; bases outside gene matches: 4.

V is TRBV5-6 and J is TRBJ2-7; TRBD1 matches at 11 bases. Trimming cost V 3 bases and J 6 bases; bases outside gene matches: 5. The CDR3 sequence is 14 residues long. Germline lookup yields CDR1 SGHDT and CDR2 YYEEEE. The DNA of the CDR3 is TGTGCCAGCAGCTCGGACAGGGGGCTAGGCGAGCAGTACTTC. This codes for CASSSDRGLGEQYF.

This clone was seen only once. The rearrangement uses TRBV6-5 and TRBJ1-2; 11 positions agree with TRBD1. Germline CDR1 and CDR2: MNHEY and SVGAGI. The trim removed 6 bases at V and 6 bases at J, leaving 3 bases unmatched. The CDR3 loop spans 13 amino acids. CDR3 region: CASSLDRGHGYTF. The CDR3 DNA is TGTGCCAGCAGCCTGGACAGGGGGCATGGCTACACCTTC.

This clone was picked up one time. The V call is TRBV4-3, the J call TRBJ2-2, with 7 bases matching TRBD2. This CDR3 has 17 amino acids. J lost 4 bases, V lost 3 bases, and 11 bases had no gene match. Germline CDR1 and CDR2: LGHNA and YSLEER. CDR3 residues: CASSHDLGGLGTGELFF. The DNA of the CDR3 is TGCGCCAGCAGCCACGACCTCGGGGGGTTAGGCACCGGGGAGCTGTTTTTT.

V and J are TRBV19 and TRBJ2-3, with TRBD1 matching 9 bases. The CDR3 loop spans 18 amino acids. From germline, CDR1 is LNHDA and CDR2 SQIVND (reference sequence). V lost 4 bases and J lost 3; bases outside the gene matches: 14. CDR3 residues: CASSTLGGTGYMTDTQYF. The CDR3 DNA reads as TGTGCCAGTAGTACCCTGGGGGGGACAGGGTATATGACAGATACGCAGTATTTT.

A single count supports this clone. The gene calls are TRBV28 and TRBJ1-3, with D hard to call. The CDR3 runs to 13 residues. The V and J ends lost 6 bases and 2 bases respectively, with 8 bases between them. CDR1 is MDHEN and CDR2 is SYDVKM in the germline V gene. CDR3 loop: CASRRSAGNTIYF. In nucleotides, the CDR3 is TGTGCCAGCAGGAGGTCAGCTGGAAACACCATATATTTT.

The chain joins TRBV28 to TRBJ2-3; 9 bases are shared with TRBD2. V lost 3 bases, J lost 2 bases, and 3 bases stayed unmatched. The CDR3 runs to 15 residues. Germline-derived CDR1 and CDR2 are MDHEN and SYDVKM. CDR3 residues: CASSFERGDTDTQYF. CDR3 nucleotides: TGTGCCAGCAGTTTCGAGCGGGGGGACACAGATACGCAGTATTTT.

A single count supports this clone. The chain employs TRBV11-2 and TRBJ2-7, with 8 nucleotides matching TRBD2. The germline V gene has CDR1 SGHAT and CDR2 FQNNGV. The junction had 5 bases not matched to a gene; V was cut back by 5 bases and J by 2 bases. This CDR3 is 14 amino acids long. In DNA, the CDR3 is TGTGCCAGCAGCCTCACTAGCGGAACCTACGAGCAGTACTTC. The encoded protein is CASSLTSGTYEQYF. Combining the CDR3 with reference TRBV11-2 and TRBJ2-7 gives the whole variable domain EAGVAQSPRYKIIEKRQSVAFWCNPISGHATLYWYQQILGQGPKLLIQFQNNGVVDDSQLPKDRFSAERLKGVDSTLKIQPAKLEDSAVYLCASSLTSGTYEQYFGPGTRLTVT.

The chain has TRBV12-3 or TRBV12-4 and TRBJ1-2; D ambiguous. Trimming took off 5 bases at V and 1 base at J, with 8 bases between the two ends. The CDR3 runs 13 residues. The CDR3 region is CASSQTLNYGYTF. CDR3 DNA sequence: TGTGCCAGCAGTCAGACACTTAACTATGGCTACACCTTC.

V gene TRBV6-6 combines with J gene TRBJ1-1, with a possible D match to TRBD1 (5 bases). Germline-derived CDR1 and CDR2 are MNHNY and SVGAGI (reference sequence). V was pared by 0 bases and J by 6 bases, with 14 bases between. This CDR3 has 15 amino acids. The CDR3 DNA is TGTGCCAGCAGTTACTCGAAGGCAGGGATCCCTGAAGCTTTCTTT. Its translation is CASSYSKAGIPEAFF.

The chain is built from TRBV19 and TRBJ1-5, with 9 bases aligning to TRBD1. The CDR3 has 17 residues. Germline V gene data show CDR1 as LNHDA and CDR2 as SQIVND (reference sequence). Trimming at V came to 5 bases and at J to 0 bases, leaving 8 bases not matched to a gene. The CDR3 DNA reads as TGTGCCAGTAGTGGGCTTGGGACAGGGCTTAGCAATCAGCCCCAGCATTTT. This gives the protein CASSGLGTGLSNQPQHF.

The genes are TRBV7-2 and TRBJ2-7; 9 bases map to TRBD1. Per the germline V gene, CDR1 is SGHTA and CDR2 is FQGNSA. V lost 4 bases, J lost 3 bases, and 4 bases stayed unmatched. This CDR3 has 14 residues. The CDR3 coding sequence is TGTGCCAGCAGCTGGGACAGGGACTACTACGAGCAGTACTTC. Translated: CASSWDRDYYEQYF.

The chain carries TRBV3-1 (or the pseudogene TRBV3-2) and TRBJ1-1, with 8 bases fitting TRBD1. The germline CDR1 and CDR2 sequences are LGHDT and YNNKEL (reference sequence). This CDR3 region has 17 residues. V dropped 4 bases and J dropped 1; count of bases not matched to a gene: 11. CDR3 residues: CASSPIFRTGTNTEAFF. For the CDR3, the DNA is TGTGCCAGCAGCCCTATATTTAGGACAGGGACGAACACTGAAGCTTTCTTT.

The chain has TRBV28 and TRBJ2-6; D is unclear. With 7 bases removed from V and 1 base from J, the gap between germline ends came to 14 bases. Germline values: CDR1 MDHEN, CDR2 SYDVKM. The CDR3 length is 16 residues. The CDR3 nucleotides read TGTGCCAGCAATTCCCGACTGATTTCTGGGGCCAACGTCCTGACTTTC. The encoded protein is CASNSRLISGANVLTF.

This chain connects TRBV3-1 (or the pseudogene TRBV3-2) to TRBJ1-2; the D is unclear. The CDR3 loop spans 14 amino acids. The V gene lost 1 base and the J gene lost 1 base, with 7 bases spanning the gap. Germline V gene sequence: CDR1 LGHDT, CDR2 YNNKEL (reference sequence). The CDR3 sequence: CASSQVGHNYGYTF. CDR3 nucleotide sequence: TGTGCCAGCAGCCAAGTTGGCCATAACTATGGCTACACCTTC.

With regard to this clone: Germline is not matched at one junction end, which may reflect a read error. The rearrangement links TRBV12-3 or TRBV12-4 to TRBJ2-1, with no clear D. There are 13 residues in the CDR3. The CDR3 DNA sequence: TGTGCCAGCACTTTAGGAGCCTACAATGAGCAGTTCTTC. This encodes CASTLGAYNEQFF.

This clone was seen a single time. The J gene is TRBJ1-5, the V gene TRBV27, with 10 nucleotides matching TRBD1. CDR3 length: 16 residues. From germline, CDR1 is MNHEY and CDR2 SMNVEV (reference sequence). V lost 0 bases, J lost 8 bases, and 7 bases stayed unmatched. CDR3 nucleotides: TGTGCCAGCAGTTTATCGGGACAGGGGAAGGGCGAGCCCCAGCATTTT. Protein sequence: CASSLSGQGKGEPQHF.

V gene TRBV9 combines with J gene TRBJ2-5; TRBD1 is a possible D gene (6 bases). V was cut by 3 bases and J by 5 bases, with 8 bases left in between. The CDR3 has 12 amino acids. The germline V gene has CDR1 SGDLS and CDR2 YYNGEE. CDR3: CASSAQGETQYF. Written as DNA, the CDR3 is TGTGCCAGCAGCGCCCAGGGGGAGACCCAGTACTTC.

The table lists this clone with a count of one. The chain is built from TRBV3-1 (or the pseudogene TRBV3-2) and TRBJ1-6, with TRBD1 matching over 8 bases. Germline-derived CDR1 and CDR2 are LGHDT and YNNKEL (reference sequence). There are 18 residues in the CDR3. V was clipped by 6 bases and J by 0 bases; unmatched bases: 10. Written as DNA, the CDR3 is TGTGCCAGCAGTCGGACAGGGACTGGAAGCTCCTATAATTCACCCCTCCACTTT. This encodes CASSRTGTGSSYNSPLHF.

The gene calls are TRBV7-9 and TRBJ1-2; D remains unclear. The V gene lost 1 base and the J gene lost 4 bases, with 4 bases spanning the gap. The V gene's germline CDR1 is SEHNR and CDR2 FQNEAQ (reference sequence). This CDR3 has 12 residues. DNA for the CDR3: TGTGCCAGCAGCTTAGGCAGCTATGGCTACACCTTC. It encodes CASSLGSYGYTF.

This chain joins TRBV10-3 and TRBJ1-1, with a weak D call TRBD1 (5 bases). The CDR3 consists of 16 residues. CDR1 ENHRY and CDR2 SYGVKD come from the germline V gene. Trimming took off 0 bases at V and 1 base at J, with 12 bases between the two ends. Here the CDR3 reads CAISESGGFANTEAFF. In nucleotides, the CDR3 is TGTGCCATCAGTGAGTCGGGGGGATTCGCGAACACTGAAGCTTTCTTT.